Presented here are 3 T cell receptor beta chains from one specimen sequenced in a study of blood T cell repertoires in COVID-19. Profiled with immunoSEQ multiplex PCR; TCRdb holds only in-frame clones, not every one. The sample carries approximately 210,000 clones, about four fifths recorded once. Sequencing was performed on peripheral blood. These receptor sequences come from a man between 50 and 59 years old with active or convalescent COVID-19.

This clone was seen a handful of times. The J gene is TRBJ2-7, the V gene TRBV19; 14 nucleotides align to TRBD2. The CDR3 is 15 amino acids. In germline, CDR1 is LNHDA, CDR2 SQIVND (reference sequence). V was clipped by 5 bases and J by 2 bases; unmatched bases: 2. The DNA for the CDR3 is TGTGCCAGTAGTGGGACTAGCGGGAGCCCCTACGAGCAGTACTTC. Residues: CASSGTSGSPYEQYF.

The V and J genes are TRBV27 and TRBJ2-5; 10 nucleotides agree with TRBD2. Germline V gene lookup returns CDR1 MNHEY and CDR2 SMNVEV (reference sequence). J lost 5 bases, V lost 0 bases, and 6 bases had no gene match. This CDR3 contains 16 residues. For the CDR3, the DNA is TGTGCCAGCAGTTTATCGAAACTAGCGGGATTGGAGACCCAGTACTTC. Translation gives CASSLSKLAGLETQYF.

The gene calls are TRBV19 and TRBJ2-7; the D is unclear. Trimming pared 4 bases from V and 6 bases from J, leaving 13 bases between. Germline V gene lookup returns CDR1 LNHDA and CDR2 SQIVND (reference sequence). This CDR3 region has 13 residues. CDR3 DNA: TGTGCCAGTAGTACAGCTGGGCAGAGCGAGCAGTACTTC. Its protein product is CASSTAGQSEQYF.